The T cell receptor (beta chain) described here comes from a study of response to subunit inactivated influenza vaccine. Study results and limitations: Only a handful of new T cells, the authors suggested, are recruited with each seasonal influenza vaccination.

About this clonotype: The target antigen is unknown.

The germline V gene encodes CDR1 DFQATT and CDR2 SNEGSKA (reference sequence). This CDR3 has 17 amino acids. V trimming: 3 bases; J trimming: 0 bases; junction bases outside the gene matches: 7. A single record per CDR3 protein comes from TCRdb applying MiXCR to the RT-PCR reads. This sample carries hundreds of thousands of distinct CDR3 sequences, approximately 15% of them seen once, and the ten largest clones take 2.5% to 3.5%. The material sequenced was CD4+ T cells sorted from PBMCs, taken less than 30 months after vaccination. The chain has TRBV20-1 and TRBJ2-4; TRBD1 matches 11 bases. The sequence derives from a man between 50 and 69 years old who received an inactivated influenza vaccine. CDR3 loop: CSASLGTGGLAKNIQYF. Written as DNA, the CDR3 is TGCAGTGCTAGTCTGGGGACAGGGGGTCTAGCCAAAAACATTCAGTACTTC.